This T cell receptor (beta chain) was recovered during a study of CXCR3-negative and CXCR3-positive naive CD8 T cells. General study findings and limits: High diversity, comparable across both naive subsets, contrasted with much lower diversity in memory CD8+ cells. From TRB CDR3 properties, TCR strength was inferred; surface CD5 did not differ between naive subsets. More hydrophobic TRB CDR3s occurred in CXCR3-positive than in CXCR3-negative naive cells. Naive CXCR3-negative and CXCR3-positive cells had similar TRBV-TRBJ usage; memory differed.

The CDR3 extends over 16 amino acids. From germline, CDR1 is SGHVS and CDR2 FNYEAQ. A note on this clonotype: Antigen unknown.

Via 5' RACE with UMI labels, TRB cDNA libraries were prepared. TCRdb derives one entry per CDR3 protein from the 5' RACE reads, leaving out DNA. The listing records about 130,000 distinct CDR3 sequences. The material sequenced was naive CXCR3- CD8+ T cells from blood. Stated subset: CD45RO-CCR7+CD27+CD95- naive CD8+ T cells lacking CXCR3 (TNR3-). The J gene is TRBJ2-3, the V gene TRBV7-6; the D call of TRBD1 rests on TCRdb alone, since no DNA is present to check it. The TCR was taken from a human donor in good health. Some clones in this sample may be carry-over from other donors' samples. CDR3 sequence reads: CASSSGTGVGRDTQYF.